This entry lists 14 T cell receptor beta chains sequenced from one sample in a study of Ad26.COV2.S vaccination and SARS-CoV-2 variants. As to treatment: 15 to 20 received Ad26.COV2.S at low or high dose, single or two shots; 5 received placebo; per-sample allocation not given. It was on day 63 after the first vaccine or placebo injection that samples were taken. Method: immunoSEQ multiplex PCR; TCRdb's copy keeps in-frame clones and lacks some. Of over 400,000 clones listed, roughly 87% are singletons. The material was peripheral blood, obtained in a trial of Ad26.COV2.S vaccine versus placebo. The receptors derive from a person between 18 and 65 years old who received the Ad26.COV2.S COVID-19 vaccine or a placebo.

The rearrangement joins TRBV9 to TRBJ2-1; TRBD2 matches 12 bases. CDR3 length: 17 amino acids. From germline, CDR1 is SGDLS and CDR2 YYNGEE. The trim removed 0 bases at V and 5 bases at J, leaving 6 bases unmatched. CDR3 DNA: TGTGCCAGCAGCGTAGGACTAGCGGGAGTACAGGACAATGAGCAGTTCTTC. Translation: CASSVGLAGVQDNEQFF.

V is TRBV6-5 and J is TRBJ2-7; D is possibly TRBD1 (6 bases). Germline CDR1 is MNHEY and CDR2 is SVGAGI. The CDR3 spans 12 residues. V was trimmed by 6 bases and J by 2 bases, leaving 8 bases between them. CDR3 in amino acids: CASRGDTYEQYF. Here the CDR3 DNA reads TGTGCCAGCAGGGGGGACACCTACGAGCAGTACTTC.

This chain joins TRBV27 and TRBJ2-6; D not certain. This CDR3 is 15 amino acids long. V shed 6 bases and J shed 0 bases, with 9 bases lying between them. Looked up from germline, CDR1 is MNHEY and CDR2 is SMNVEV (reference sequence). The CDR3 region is CASSRPSSGANVLTF. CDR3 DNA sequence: TGTGCCAGCAGCCGGCCGAGCTCTGGGGCCAACGTCCTGACTTTC.

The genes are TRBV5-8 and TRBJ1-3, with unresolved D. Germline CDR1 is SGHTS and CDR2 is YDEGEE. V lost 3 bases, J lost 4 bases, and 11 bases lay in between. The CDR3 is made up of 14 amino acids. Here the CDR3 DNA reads TGTGCCAGCAGCTCACTGAAAACGGGAAACACCATATATTTT. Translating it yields CASSSLKTGNTIYF.

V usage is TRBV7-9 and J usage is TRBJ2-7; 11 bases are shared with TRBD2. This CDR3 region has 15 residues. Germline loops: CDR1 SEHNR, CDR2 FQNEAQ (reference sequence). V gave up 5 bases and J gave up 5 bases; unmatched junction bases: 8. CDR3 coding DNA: TGTGCCAGCAGCCCCCCCGGGACTAGCGGCAACGAGCAGTACTTC. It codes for CASSPPGTSGNEQYF.

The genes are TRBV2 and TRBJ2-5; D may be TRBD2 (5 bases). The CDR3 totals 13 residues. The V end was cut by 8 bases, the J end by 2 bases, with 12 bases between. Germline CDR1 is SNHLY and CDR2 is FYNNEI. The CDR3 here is CASLRTYQETQYF. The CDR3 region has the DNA TGTGCCAGCTTGAGGACTTATCAAGAGACCCAGTACTTC. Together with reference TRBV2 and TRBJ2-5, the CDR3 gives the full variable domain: EPEVTQTPSHQVTQMGQEVILRCVPISNHLYFYWYRQILGQKVEFLVSFYNNEISEKSEIFDDQFSVERPDGSNFTLKIRSTKLEDSAMYFCASLRTYQETQYFGPGTRLLVL.

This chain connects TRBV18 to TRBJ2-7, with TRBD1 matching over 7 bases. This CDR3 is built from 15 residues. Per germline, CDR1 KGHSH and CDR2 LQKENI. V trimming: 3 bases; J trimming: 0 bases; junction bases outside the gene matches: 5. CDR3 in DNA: TGTGCCAGCTCACCCAGGACAGGAAGCTCCTACGAGCAGTACTTC. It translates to CASSPRTGSSYEQYF.

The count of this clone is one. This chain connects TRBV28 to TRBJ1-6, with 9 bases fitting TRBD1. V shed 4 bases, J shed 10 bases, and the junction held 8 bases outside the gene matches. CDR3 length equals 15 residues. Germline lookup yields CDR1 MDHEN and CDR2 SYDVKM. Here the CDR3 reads CASSSPGQGSSPLHF. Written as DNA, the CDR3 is TGTGCCAGCAGTTCCCCGGGACAGGGATCCTCACCCCTCCACTTT.

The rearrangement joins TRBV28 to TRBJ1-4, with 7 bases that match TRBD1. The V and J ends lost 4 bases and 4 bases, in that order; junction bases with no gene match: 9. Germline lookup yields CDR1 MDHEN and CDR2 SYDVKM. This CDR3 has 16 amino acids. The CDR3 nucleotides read TGTGCCAGCAGTTACAAATCAGGGGGTTATAATGAAAAACTGTTTTTT. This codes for CASSYKSGGYNEKLFF.

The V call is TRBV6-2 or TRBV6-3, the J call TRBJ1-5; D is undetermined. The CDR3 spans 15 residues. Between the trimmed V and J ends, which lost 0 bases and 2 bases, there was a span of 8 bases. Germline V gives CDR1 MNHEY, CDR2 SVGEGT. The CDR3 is CASSYSGIRNQPQHF. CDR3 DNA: TGTGCCAGCAGTTACTCCGGGATCCGCAATCAGCCCCAGCATTTT.

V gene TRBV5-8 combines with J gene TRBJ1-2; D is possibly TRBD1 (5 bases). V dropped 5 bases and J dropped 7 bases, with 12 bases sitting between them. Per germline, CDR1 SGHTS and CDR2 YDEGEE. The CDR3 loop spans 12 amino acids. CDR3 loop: CASSVRGAGYTF. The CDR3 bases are TGTGCCAGCAGTGTTCGAGGGGCTGGCTACACCTTC.

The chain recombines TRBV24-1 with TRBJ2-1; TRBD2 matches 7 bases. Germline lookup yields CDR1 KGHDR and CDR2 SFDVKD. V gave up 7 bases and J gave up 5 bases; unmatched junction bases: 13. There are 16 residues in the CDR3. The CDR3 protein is CATSPLTGGKDNEQFF. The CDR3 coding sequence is TGTGCCACCAGCCCCCTAACGGGAGGTAAAGACAATGAGCAGTTCTTC.

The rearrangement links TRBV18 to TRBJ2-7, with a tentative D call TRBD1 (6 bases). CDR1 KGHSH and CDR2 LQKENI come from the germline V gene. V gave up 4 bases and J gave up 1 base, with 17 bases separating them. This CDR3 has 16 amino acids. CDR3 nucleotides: TGTGCCAGCTCACTCGCTTTTCAGGGGCAGTCCTACGAGCAGTACTTC. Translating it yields CASSLAFQGQSYEQYF.

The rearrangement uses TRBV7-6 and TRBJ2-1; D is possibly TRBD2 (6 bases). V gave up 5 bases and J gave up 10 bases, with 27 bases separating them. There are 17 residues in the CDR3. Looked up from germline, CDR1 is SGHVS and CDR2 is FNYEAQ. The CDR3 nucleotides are TGTGCCAGCAGCCCACGGGTGACTAGTAGTGCCTTTGCGGAGCAGTTCTTC. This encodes CASSPRVTSSAFAEQFF.